The clone carrying this T cell receptor beta chain was picked up many times. Time point reported: newly diagnosed GD, antithyroid drugs for less than 3 months. PBMC RNA served as the TCR library source. This record belongs to a study of regulatory T cells in long-lasting Graves disease. Construction of the TCR beta libraries employed iRepertoire HTBI primers in conjunction with Arm-PCR of CDR3 regions. TCRdb reprocessed the multiplex PCR reads via MiXCR and lists one record per CDR3 protein. The sample consists of roughly 380,000 distinct CDR3 sequences, roughly 17% of them appearing once. Trimming left V 6 bases short and J 1 base short, with 9 bases between. The CDR3 has 13 residues. The germline V gene encodes CDR1 MNHEY and CDR2 SVGEGT. The data also belong to a second study, concerning T cells in Graves' hyperthyroidism and ophthalmopathy. That publication notes: In validation, the model predicted ophthalmopathy. These predictions came a median approximately six months before onset.

Specimen: peripheral blood mononuclear cells (PBMCs), collected at new diagnosis, from a patient treated with antithyroid drugs. This sequence joins TRBV6-2 or TRBV6-3 and TRBJ1-1; D remains unclear. This TCR was recovered from a man between 35 and 55 years old with Graves disease. DNA for the CDR3: TGTGCCAGCAGGCCCAGAAGGAACACTGAAGCTTTCTTT. As protein: CASRPRRNTEAFF.